The clone carrying this T cell receptor beta chain occurred many times. Its antigen is still unknown. The data were obtained in a study of CD8 T cells in ankylosing spondylitis. Notes on the study in general: Under 10 highly homologous variants formed a TCR beta motif that appeared characteristic of ankylosing spondylitis blood. As reported, disease-linked clones showed significant enrichment in matched ankylosing spondylitis synovial fluid.

MiXCR, run by TCRdb on the 5' RACE reads, gives a single entry per CDR3 protein. The sample lists 200,000 to 250,000 distinct CDR3 sequences, approximately 7.4% occurring once. V lost 6 bases to trimming and J lost 4 bases, with 16 bases between them. The CDR3 extends over 13 amino acids. CDR1 is SQVTM, CDR2 ANQGSEA, per germline. This chain uses TRBV29-1 with TRBJ2-7; D assignment may be TRBD1 or TRBD2 (7 bases each). This clonotype was sampled from a male donor with ankylosing spondylitis. The material sequenced was blood, either unsorted or a sorted T cell fraction (not recorded which). CDR3 nucleotides: TGCAGCGTGCCGGGACAGCGGGATTACGAGCAGTACTTC. Amino acid sequence: CSVPGQRDYEQYF.